The 20 T cell receptor beta chains below come from one sample, sequenced in a study of kidney transplant recipient with SARS-CoV-2 infection. Via MiXCR, TCRdb re-called the reads, giving one row per CDR3 protein. The sample has 200,000 to 300,000 distinct CDR3 sequences, around 30% seen once; the top ten hold under 9.5%. The sequenced sample was a blood sample, obtained at baseline and around day 110 from a kidney transplant recipient. These receptors all come from a male patient younger than 45 who had COVID-19 and was a kidney transplant recipient. Some T cells may be the graft donor's.

For this clonotype: A much larger clonotype is one base distant, so this may be a read error. The chain couples TRBV6-5 to TRBJ1-5; 9 nucleotides match TRBD1. This CDR3 spans 14 amino acids. CDR1 and CDR2 (germline): MNHEY, SVGAGI. Written as DNA, the CDR3 is TGTGCCAGCGGTTACGTGACAGGGGGACAGCCCCAGCATTTT. Its translation: CASGYVTGGQPQHF.

In this sample, this clonotype turned up once. A much larger clone is a single base away; this may be a read error. The chain has TRBV19 and TRBJ2-7; 7 nucleotides agree with TRBD1. The V and J ends lost 5 bases and 0 bases, in that order; junction bases with no gene match: 7. This CDR3 has 15 residues. Germline assignment: CDR1 LNHDA and CDR2 SQIVND (reference sequence). The CDR3 sequence: CASSLSDRVSYEQYF. The DNA for the CDR3 is TGTGCCAGTAGTCTATCCGACAGGGTCTCCTACGAGCAGTACTTC.

This clonotype appeared many times. This sequence joins TRBV27 and TRBJ2-7, with TRBD1 matching 7 bases. Germline V gene sequence: CDR1 MNHEY, CDR2 SMNVEV (reference sequence). V dropped 2 bases and J dropped 7; count of bases not matched to a gene: 8. The CDR3 length is 14 residues. The CDR3 DNA follows: TGTGCCAGCAGTTTAGTAGGGGGCTCTAGGGAGCAGTACTTC. Its translation is CASSLVGGSREQYF.

There are many counts of this clonotype. This chain joins TRBV20-1 and TRBJ1-5; no reliable D call. V was shortened by 3 bases and J by 2 bases, with 14 bases between the two germline ends. CDR3 length: 15 residues. CDR1 and CDR2 from the germline V gene are DFQATT and SNEGSKA (reference sequence). This CDR3 is CSASNSLRGNQPQHF. The CDR3 region has the DNA TGCAGTGCTAGTAATAGTCTGAGGGGCAATCAGCCCCAGCATTTT.

This clonotype was seen repeatedly, ten times or more. The chain carries TRBV4-1 and TRBJ1-5, with TRBD1 identical over 7 bases. From germline, CDR1 is MGHRA and CDR2 YSYEKL. V shed 3 bases and J 5 bases; nucleotides not matched to a gene: 7. The CDR3 is made up of 15 amino acids. CDR3 loop: CASSQGAGGYQPQHF. DNA for the CDR3: TGCGCCAGCAGCCAGGGGGCAGGGGGTTATCAGCCCCAGCATTTT.

To note about this clonotype: This clone may be a read error of a much larger clone one base away. The CDR3 loop is CASKGQLSTEAFF. The CDR3 nucleotides read TGTGCCAGCAAGGGACAGCTGAGCACTGAAGCTTTCTTT. The rearrangement links TRBV12-3 or TRBV12-4 to TRBJ1-1; 7 bases are shared with TRBD1. J gave up 4 bases and V 7 bases, and 6 bases lay outside the gene matches. The CDR3 covers 13 residues.

This clonotype was observed at least ten times. The V gene is TRBV7-8, the J gene TRBJ1-1; D uncertain. The germline V and J ends were trimmed by 5 bases and 9 bases, with 10 bases remaining between them. CDR3 length: 11 residues. Germline CDR1 and CDR2: SGHVS and FQNEAQ. The CDR3: CASSPGPQAFF. Here the CDR3 DNA reads TGTGCCAGCAGCCCGGGCCCCCAAGCTTTCTTT.

There are a few counts of this clonotype. J is TRBJ2-3 and V is TRBV20-1; the D call may be TRBD1 or TRBD2 (5 bases each). The CDR3 totals 14 residues. V dropped 0 bases and J dropped 4 bases, with 11 bases sitting between them. The germline V gene has CDR1 DFQATT and CDR2 SNEGSKA (reference sequence). CDR3 sequence: CSARDPRGADTQYF. In DNA, the CDR3 is TGCAGTGCTAGAGACCCCCGGGGCGCAGATACGCAGTATTTT.

This clonotype was seen a few times. The rearrangement links TRBV7-8 to TRBJ2-3; D is undetermined. CDR1 is SGHVS and CDR2 is FQNEAQ in the germline V gene. The CDR3 covers 14 residues. The V end lost 5 bases, the J end lost 0 bases, and 9 bases lay between the germline ends. In nucleotides, the CDR3 is TGTGCCAGCAGCATATTAACTAGCACAGATACGCAGTATTTT. Protein: CASSILTSTDTQYF.

This clonotype came up many times. This chain joins TRBV24-1 and TRBJ2-7; 12 bases align to TRBD2. This CDR3 spans 16 amino acids. The germline gives CDR1 KGHDR, CDR2 SFDVKD. V lost 4 bases to trimming and J lost 7 bases; unmatched junction nucleotides: 10. The DNA for the CDR3 is TGTGCCACCAGTGACCCCTCTAGCGGGAGGGGGGAAGAGCAGTACTTC. Translating gives CATSDPSSGRGEEQYF.

A note on this clonotype: This sequence may be a read error, since a much larger clone differs from it by one base. This chain links TRBV27 with TRBJ2-3; TRBD2 aligns across 8 bases. The J segment lost 0 bases and the V segment lost 5 bases, leaving 16 bases of the junction unmatched. Germline V lookup: CDR1 MNHEY, CDR2 SMNVEV (reference sequence). The CDR3 spans 19 residues. This CDR3 reads CASSSFGAGGGTSTDTQYF. CDR3 nucleotides: TGTGCCAGCAGTAGCTTCGGGGCGGGAGGTGGGACTAGCACAGATACGCAGTATTTT.

Regarding this clonotype: This may be a read error: a much more frequent sequence differs by one nucleotide. This sequence joins TRBV29-1 and TRBJ2-4; possibly TRBD2 for D (7 bases). From germline, CDR1 is SQVTM and CDR2 ANQGSEA. This CDR3 comprises 14 residues. The CDR3 bases are TGCAGCGTTGTAGGCCGGGGGGCCAGAAACATTCAGTACTTC. It codes for CSVVGRGARNIQYF.

This clonotype has ten or more counts. The J gene is TRBJ1-1, the V gene TRBV20-1; 7 bases are shared with TRBD1. Germline assignment: CDR1 DFQATT and CDR2 SNEGSKA (reference sequence). This CDR3 contains 15 residues. Trimming took 6 bases from V and 3 from J; bases not matched to a gene: 13. CDR3 nucleotide sequence: TGCAGTGCCGTTGAGGGGGCGAAAGGGTACACTGAAGCTTTCTTT. Protein product: CSAVEGAKGYTEAFF.

This clonotype was seen repeatedly, ten times or more. The genes are TRBV27 and TRBJ1-5; D remains unclear. Looked up from germline, CDR1 is MNHEY and CDR2 is SMNVEV (reference sequence). This CDR3 spans 17 amino acids. Trimming stripped 0 bases from V and 0 bases from J, with 12 bases between. CDR3 sequence (DNA): TGTGCCAGCAGTTTATCCCGACCGATGAATAGCAATCAGCCCCAGCATTTT. Translation: CASSLSRPMNSNQPQHF.

This clonotype was found many times. The chain uses TRBV29-1 and TRBJ2-2, with D possibly TRBD1 on 5 matching bases. This CDR3 contains 11 residues. V dropped 8 bases and J dropped 5 bases, with 9 bases sitting between them. Germline CDR1 is SQVTM and CDR2 is ANQGSEA. The CDR3 loop is CSIRATGELFF. The CDR3 nucleotides read TGCAGCATCAGGGCAACCGGGGAGCTGTTTTTT.

This clonotype was seen repeatedly, ten times or more. The V and J genes are TRBV20-1 and TRBJ1-3; unclear D gene. This CDR3 is 14 amino acids long. Per the germline V gene, CDR1 is DFQATT and CDR2 is SNEGSKA (reference sequence). V gave up 3 bases and J gave up 1 base, with 10 bases separating them. CDR3 amino acids: CSASRLRSGNTIYF. DNA of the CDR3: TGCAGTGCTAGTCGACTTAGGTCTGGAAACACCATATATTTT.

As to this clonotype: With a much larger clone just one base away, this may be a read error. The chain is built from TRBV21-1 and TRBJ1-5. TRBV21-1 is an annotated pseudogene. This CDR3 region has 14 residues. Here the CDR3 DNA reads TGTGCCAGCGGCAAAGCGCAATCGGATCAGCCCCAGCATTTT. This codes for CASGKAQSDQPQHF.

A remark on this clonotype: This may arise from a read error, as a much more abundant clone is one base away. V usage is TRBV6-5 and J usage is TRBJ1-2; the D is unclear. There are 17 residues in the CDR3. V was pared by 5 bases and J by 4 bases, with 23 bases between. Germline V gene sequence: CDR1 MNHEY, CDR2 SVGAGI. The CDR3 reads CASSARKECGKTYGYTF. CDR3 DNA: TGTGCCAGCAGTGCGAGGAAGGAATGTGGAAAGACCTATGGCTACACCTTC.

Points on this clonotype: This may come from a read error, since a much larger clone is one base off. The DNA of the CDR3 is TGTGCCAGCAGCTCACTAGCGGGAGTGAGGGGGACCCAGTACTTC. Its protein product is CASSSLAGVRGTQYF. This sequence joins TRBV13 and TRBJ2-5, with TRBD2 matching over 11 bases. The CDR3 consists of 15 residues. V lost 4 bases and J lost 7; bases outside the gene matches: 8. Germline lookup yields CDR1 PRHDT and CDR2 FYEKMQ (reference sequence).

The V call is TRBV5-1, the J call TRBJ2-5; possible D gene TRBD1, 5 bases. V was clipped by 2 bases and J by 5 bases, with 16 bases between them. The CDR3 covers 15 residues. Germline V lookup: CDR1 SGHRS, CDR2 YFSETQ. The CDR3 DNA reads TGCGCCAGCAGCTTTCTAGGGGTGGTTTCGGAGACCCAGTACTTC. This translates into CASSFLGVVSETQYF.